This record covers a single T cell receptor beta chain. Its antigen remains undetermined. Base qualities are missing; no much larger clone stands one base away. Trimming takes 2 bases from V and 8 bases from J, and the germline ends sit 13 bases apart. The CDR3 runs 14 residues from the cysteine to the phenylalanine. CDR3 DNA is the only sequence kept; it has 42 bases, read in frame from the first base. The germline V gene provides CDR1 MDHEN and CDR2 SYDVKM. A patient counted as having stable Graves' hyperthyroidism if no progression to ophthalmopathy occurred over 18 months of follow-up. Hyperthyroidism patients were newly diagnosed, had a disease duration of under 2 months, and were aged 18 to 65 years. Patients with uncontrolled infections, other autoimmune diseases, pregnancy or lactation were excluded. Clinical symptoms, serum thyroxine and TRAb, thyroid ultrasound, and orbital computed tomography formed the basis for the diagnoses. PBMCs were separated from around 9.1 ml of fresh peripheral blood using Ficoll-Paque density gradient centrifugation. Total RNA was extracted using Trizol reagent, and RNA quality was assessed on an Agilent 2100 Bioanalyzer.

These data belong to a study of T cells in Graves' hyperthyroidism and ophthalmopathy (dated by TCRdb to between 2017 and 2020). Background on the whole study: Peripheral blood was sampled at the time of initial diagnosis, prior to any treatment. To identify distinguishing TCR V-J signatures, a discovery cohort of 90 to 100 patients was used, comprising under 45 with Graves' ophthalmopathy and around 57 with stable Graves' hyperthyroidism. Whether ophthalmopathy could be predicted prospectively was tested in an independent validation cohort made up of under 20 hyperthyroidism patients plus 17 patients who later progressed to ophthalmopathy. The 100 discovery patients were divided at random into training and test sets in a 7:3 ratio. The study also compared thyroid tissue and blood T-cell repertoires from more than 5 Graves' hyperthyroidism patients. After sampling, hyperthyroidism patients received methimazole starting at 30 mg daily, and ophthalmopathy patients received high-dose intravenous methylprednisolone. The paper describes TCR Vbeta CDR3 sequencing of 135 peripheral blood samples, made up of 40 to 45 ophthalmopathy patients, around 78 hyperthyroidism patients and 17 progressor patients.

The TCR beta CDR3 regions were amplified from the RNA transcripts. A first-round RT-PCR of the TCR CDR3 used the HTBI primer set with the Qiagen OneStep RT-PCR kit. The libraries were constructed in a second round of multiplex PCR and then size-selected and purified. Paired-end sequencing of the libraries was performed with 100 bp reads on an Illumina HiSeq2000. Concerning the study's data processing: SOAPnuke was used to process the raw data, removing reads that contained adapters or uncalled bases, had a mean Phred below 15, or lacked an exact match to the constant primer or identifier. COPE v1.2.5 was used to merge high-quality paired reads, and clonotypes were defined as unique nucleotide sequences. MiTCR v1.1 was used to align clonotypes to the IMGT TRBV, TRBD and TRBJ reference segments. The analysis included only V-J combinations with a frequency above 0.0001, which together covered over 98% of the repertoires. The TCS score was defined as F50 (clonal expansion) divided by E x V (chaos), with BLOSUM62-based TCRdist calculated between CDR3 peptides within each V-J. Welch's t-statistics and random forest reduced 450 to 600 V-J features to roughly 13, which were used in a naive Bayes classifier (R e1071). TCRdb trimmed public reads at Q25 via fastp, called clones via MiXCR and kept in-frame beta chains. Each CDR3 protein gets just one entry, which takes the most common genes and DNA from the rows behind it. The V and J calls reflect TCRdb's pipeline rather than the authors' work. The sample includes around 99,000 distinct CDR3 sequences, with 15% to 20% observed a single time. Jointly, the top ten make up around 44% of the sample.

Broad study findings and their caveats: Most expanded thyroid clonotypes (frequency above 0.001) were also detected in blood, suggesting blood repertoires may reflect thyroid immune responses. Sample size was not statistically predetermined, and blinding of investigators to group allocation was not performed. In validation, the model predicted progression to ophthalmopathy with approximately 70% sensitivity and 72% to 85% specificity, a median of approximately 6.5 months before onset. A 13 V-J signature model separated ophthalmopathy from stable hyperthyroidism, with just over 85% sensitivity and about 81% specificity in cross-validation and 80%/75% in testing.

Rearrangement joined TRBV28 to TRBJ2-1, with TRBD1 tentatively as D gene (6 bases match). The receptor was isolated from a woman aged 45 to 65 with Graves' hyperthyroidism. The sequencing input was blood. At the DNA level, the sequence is TGTGCCAGCAGTTTAACTCAGGGGTGGGATGAGCAGTTCTTC. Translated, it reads CASSLTQGWDEQFF.